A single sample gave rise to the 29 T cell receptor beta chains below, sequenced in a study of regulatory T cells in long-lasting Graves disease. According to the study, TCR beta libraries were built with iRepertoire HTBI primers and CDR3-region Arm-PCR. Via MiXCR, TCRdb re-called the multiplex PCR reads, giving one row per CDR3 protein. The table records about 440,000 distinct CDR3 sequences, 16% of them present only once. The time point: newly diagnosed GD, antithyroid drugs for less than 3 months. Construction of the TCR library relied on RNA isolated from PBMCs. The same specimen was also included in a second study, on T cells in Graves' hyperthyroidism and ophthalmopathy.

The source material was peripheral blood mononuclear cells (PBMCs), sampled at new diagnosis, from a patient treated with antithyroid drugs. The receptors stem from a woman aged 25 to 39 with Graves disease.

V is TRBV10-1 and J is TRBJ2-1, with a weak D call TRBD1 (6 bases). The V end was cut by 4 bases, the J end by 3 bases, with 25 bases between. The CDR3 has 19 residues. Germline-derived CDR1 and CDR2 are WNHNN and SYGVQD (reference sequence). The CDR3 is CASSGSAFRGTPDYNEQFF. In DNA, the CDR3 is TGCGCCAGCAGTGGATCAGCTTTTCGAGGGACACCCGACTACAATGAGCAGTTCTTC.

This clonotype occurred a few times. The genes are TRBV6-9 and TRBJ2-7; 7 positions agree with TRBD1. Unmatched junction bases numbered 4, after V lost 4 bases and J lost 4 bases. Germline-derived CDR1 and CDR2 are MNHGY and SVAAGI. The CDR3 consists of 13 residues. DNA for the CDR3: TGTGCCAGCAGTTGGGGGACAGTTTACGAGCAGTACTTC. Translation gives CASSWGTVYEQYF.

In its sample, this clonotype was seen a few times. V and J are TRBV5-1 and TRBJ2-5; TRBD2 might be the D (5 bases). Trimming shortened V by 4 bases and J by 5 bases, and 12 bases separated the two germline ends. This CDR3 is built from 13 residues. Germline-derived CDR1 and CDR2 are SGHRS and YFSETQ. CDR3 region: CASSPGSLETQYF. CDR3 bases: TGCGCCAGCAGCCCGGGGAGCCTGGAGACCCAGTACTTC.

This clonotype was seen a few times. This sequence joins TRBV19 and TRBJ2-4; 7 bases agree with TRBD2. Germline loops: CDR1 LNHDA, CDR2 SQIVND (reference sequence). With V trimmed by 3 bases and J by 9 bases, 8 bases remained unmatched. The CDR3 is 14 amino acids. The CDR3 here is CASSMGGELSIQYF. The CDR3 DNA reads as TGTGCCAGTAGTATGGGAGGGGAACTGAGCATTCAGTACTTC.

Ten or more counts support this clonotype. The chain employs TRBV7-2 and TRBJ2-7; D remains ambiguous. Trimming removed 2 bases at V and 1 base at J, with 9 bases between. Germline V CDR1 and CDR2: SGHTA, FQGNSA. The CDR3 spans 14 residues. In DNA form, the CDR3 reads TGTGCCAGCAGCTTAAAACCGTATTCCTACGAGCAGTACTTC. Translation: CASSLKPYSYEQYF.

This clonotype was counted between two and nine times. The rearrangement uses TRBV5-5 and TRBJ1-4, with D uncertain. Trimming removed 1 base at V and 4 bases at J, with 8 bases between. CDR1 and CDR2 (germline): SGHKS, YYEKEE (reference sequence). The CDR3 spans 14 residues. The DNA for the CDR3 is TGTGCCAGCAGCTTGTACCCGAATAATGAAAAACTGTTTTTT. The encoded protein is CASSLYPNNEKLFF.

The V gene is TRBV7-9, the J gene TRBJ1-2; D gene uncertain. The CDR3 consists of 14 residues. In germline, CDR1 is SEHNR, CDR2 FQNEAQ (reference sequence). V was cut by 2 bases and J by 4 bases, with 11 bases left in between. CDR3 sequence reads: CASSLTADTYGYTF. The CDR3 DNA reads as TGTGCCAGCAGCTTAACGGCCGATACCTATGGCTACACCTTC. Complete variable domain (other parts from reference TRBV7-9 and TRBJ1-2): DTGVSQNPRHKITKRGQNVTFRCDPISEHNRLYWYRQTLGQGPEFLTYFQNEAQLEKSRLLSDRFSAERPKGSFSTLEIQRTEQGDSAMYLCASSLTADTYGYTFGSGTRLTVV.

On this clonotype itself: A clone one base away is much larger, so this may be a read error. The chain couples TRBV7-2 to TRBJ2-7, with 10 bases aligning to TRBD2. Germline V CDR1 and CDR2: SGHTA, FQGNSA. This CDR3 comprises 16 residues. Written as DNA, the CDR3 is TGTGCCAGCAGCTTACCCCGGGGAGCGGGAGGGAACGAGCAGCACTTC. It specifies CASSLPRGAGGNEQHF.

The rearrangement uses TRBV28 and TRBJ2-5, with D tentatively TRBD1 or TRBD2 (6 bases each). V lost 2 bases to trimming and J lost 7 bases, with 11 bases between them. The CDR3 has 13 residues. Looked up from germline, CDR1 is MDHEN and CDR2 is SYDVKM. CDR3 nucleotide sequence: TGTGCCAGCAGTTTAGGCAGGGGAGGGACCCAGTACTTC. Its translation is CASSLGRGGTQYF. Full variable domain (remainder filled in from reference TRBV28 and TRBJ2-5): DVKVTQSSRYLVKRTGEKVFLECVQDMDHENMFWYRQDPGLGLRLIYFSYDVKMKEKGDIPEGYSVSREKKERFSLILESASTNQTSMYLCASSLGRGGTQYFGPGTRLLVL.

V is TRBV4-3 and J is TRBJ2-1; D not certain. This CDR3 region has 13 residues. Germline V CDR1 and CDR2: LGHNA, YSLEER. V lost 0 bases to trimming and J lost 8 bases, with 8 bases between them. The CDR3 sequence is CASSQERAYEQFF. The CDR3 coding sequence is TGCGCCAGCAGCCAAGAAAGGGCCTATGAGCAGTTCTTC.

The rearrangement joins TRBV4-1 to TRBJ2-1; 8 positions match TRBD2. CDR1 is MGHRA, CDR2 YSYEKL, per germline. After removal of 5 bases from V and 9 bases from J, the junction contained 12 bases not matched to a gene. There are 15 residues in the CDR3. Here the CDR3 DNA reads TGCGCCAGCAGCTTGACTAGCGAGGAACGGGGTGAGCAGTTCTTC. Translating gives CASSLTSEERGEQFF.

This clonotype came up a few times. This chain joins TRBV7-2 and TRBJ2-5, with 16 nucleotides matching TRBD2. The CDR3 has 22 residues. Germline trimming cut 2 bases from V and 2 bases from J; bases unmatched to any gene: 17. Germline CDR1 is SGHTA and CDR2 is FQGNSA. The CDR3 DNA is TGTGCCAGCAGCTTATTCATATCGGGACTAGCGGGAGGGCCTAAGGGACAAGAGACCCAGTACTTC. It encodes CASSLFISGLAGGPKGQETQYF.

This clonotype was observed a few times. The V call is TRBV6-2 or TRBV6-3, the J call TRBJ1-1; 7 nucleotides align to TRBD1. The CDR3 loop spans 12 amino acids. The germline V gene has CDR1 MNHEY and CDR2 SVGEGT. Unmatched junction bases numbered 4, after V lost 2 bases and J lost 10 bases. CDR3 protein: CASSYPRGTAFF. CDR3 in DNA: TGTGCCAGCAGTTACCCCAGGGGGACAGCTTTCTTT.

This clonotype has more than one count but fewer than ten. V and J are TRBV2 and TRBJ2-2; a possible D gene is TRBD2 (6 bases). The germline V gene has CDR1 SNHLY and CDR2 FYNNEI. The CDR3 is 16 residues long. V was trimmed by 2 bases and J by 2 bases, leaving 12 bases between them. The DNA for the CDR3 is TGTGCCAGCAGTGAACGGGTAGCGGCTAACACCGGGGAGCTGTTTTTT. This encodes CASSERVAANTGELFF.

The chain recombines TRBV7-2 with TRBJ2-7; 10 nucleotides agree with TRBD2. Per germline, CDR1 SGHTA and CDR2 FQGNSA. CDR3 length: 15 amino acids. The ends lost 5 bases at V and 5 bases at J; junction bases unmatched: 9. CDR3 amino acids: CASSLELAGGHEQYF. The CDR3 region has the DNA TGTGCCAGCAGCCTAGAGTTAGCGGGAGGCCACGAGCAGTACTTC.

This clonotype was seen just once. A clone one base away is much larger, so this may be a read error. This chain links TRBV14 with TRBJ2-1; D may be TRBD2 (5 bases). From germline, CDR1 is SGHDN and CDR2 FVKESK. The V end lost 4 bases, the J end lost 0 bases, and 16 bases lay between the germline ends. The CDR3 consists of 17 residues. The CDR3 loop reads CASSPSTGSHSYNEQFF. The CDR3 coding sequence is TGTGCCAGCAGCCCAAGTACGGGATCGCACTCCTACAATGAGCAGTTCTTC.

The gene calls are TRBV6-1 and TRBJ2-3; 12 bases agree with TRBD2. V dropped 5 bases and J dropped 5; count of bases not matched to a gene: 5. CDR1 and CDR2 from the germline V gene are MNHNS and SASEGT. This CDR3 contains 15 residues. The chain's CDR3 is CASSQTSGRGDTQYF. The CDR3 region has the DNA TGTGCCAGCAGTCAGACTAGCGGGAGAGGAGATACGCAGTATTTT.

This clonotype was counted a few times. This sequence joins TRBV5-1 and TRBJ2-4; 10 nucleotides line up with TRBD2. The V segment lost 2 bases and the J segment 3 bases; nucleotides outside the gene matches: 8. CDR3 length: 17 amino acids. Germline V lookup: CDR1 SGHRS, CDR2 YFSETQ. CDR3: CASSFFTSGEFKNIQYF. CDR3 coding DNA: TGCGCCAGCAGCTTTTTCACTAGCGGGGAGTTCAAAAACATTCAGTACTTC. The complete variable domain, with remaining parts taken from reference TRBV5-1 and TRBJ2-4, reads KAGVTQTPRYLIKTRGQQVTLSCSPISGHRSVSWYQQTPGQGLQFLFEYFSETQRNKGNFPGRFSGRQFSNSRSEMNVSTLELGDSALYLCASSFFTSGEFKNIQYFGAGTRLSVL.

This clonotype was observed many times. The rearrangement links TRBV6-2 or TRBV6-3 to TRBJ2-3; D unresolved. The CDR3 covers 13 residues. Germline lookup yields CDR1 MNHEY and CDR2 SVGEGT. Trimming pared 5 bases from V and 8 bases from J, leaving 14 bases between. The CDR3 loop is CASSLTGFSTQYF. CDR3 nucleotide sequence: TGTGCCAGCAGTCTTACCGGGTTCTCTACGCAGTATTTT.

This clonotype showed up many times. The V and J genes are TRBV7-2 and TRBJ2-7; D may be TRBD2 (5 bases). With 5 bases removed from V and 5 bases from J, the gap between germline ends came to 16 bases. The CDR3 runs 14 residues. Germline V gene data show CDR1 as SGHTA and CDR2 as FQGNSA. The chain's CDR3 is CASSRTAGGDEQYF. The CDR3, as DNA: TGTGCCAGCAGCAGGACCGCTGGAGGTGACGAGCAGTACTTC.

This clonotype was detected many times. The CDR3 coding sequence is TGTGCCAGCACTTGGGCAGGGACGGATTCACCCCTCCACTTT. Protein product: CASTWAGTDSPLHF. V and J are TRBV27 and TRBJ1-6; D possibly corresponds to TRBD1 (5 bases). Trimming pared 7 bases from V and 8 bases from J, leaving 15 bases between. The CDR3 runs 14 residues. Germline V gene sequence: CDR1 MNHEY, CDR2 SMNVEV (reference sequence).

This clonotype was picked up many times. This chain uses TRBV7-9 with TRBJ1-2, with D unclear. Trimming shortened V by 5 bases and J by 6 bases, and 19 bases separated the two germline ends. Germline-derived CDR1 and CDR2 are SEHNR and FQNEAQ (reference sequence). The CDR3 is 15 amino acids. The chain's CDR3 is CASSPQPKDINGYTF. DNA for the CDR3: TGTGCCAGCAGCCCGCAACCCAAAGACATCAATGGCTACACCTTC.

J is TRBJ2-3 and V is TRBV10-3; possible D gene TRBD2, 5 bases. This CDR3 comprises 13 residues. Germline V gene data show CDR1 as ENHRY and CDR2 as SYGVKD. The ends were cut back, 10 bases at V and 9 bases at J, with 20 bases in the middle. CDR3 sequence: CATISTPGGTQYF. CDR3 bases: TGTGCCACCATTTCGACTCCGGGCGGGACGCAGTATTTT.

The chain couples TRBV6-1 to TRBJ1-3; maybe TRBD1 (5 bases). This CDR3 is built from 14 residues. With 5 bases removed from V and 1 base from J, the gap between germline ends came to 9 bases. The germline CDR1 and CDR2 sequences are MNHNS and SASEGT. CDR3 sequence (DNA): TGTGCCAGCAGTACCGGGACGTCTGGAAACACCATATATTTT. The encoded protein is CASSTGTSGNTIYF.

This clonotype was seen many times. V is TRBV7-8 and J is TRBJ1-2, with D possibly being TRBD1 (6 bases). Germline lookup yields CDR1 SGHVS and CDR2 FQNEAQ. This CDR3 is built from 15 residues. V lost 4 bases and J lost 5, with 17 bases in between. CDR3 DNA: TGTGCCAGCAGCTCCGGACAGCCCATGGGGTATGGCTACACCTTC. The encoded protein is CASSSGQPMGYGYTF. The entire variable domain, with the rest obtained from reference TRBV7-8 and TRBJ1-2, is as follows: GAGVSQSPRYKVAKRGQDVALRCDPISGHVSLFWYQQALGQGPEFLTYFQNEAQLDKSGLPSDRFFAERPEGSVSTLKIQRTQQEDSAVYLCASSSGQPMGYGYTFGSGTRLTVV.

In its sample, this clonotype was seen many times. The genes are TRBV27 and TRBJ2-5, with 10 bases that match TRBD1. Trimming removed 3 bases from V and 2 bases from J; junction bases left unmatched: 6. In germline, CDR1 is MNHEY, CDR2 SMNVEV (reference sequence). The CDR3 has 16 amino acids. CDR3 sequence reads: CASSFRTGGWQETQYF. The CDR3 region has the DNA TGTGCCAGCAGTTTCAGGACAGGGGGTTGGCAAGAGACCCAGTACTTC.

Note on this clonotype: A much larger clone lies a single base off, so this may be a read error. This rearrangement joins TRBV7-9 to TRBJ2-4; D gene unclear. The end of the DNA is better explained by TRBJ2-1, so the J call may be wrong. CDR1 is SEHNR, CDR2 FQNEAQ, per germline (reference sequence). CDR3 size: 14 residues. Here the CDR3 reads CASSLAPNHYEQFF. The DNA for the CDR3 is TGTGCCAGCAGCTTAGCCCCAAACCACTACGAGCAGTTCTTC.

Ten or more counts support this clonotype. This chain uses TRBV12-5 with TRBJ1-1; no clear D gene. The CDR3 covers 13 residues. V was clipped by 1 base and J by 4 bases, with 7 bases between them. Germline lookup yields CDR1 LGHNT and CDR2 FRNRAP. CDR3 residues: CASGLGGGTEAFF. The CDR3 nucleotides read TGTGCTAGTGGTTTGGGAGGAGGCACTGAAGCTTTCTTT.

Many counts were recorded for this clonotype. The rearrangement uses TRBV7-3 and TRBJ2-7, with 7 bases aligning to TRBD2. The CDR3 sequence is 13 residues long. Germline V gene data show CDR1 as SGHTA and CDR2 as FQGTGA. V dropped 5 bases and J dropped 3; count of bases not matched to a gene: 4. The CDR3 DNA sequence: TGTGCCAGCAGCCCGTGGGAGGGCTACGAGCAGTACTTC. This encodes CASSPWEGYEQYF.